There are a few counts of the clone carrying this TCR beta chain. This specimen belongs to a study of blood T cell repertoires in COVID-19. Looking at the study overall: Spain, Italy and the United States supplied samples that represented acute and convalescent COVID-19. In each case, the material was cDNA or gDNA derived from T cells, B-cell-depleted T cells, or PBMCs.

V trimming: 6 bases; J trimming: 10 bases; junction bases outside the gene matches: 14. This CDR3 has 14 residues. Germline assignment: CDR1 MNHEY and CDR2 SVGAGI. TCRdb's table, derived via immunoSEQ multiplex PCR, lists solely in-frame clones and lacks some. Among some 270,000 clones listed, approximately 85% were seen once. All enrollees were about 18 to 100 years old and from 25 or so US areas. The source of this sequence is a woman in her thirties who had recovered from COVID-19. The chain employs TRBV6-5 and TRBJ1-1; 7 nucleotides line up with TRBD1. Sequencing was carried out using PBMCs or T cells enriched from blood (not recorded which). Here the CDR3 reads CASRQGPEGFGAFF. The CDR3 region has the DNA TGTGCCAGCAGACAGGGGCCCGAAGGATTTGGAGCTTTCTTT.